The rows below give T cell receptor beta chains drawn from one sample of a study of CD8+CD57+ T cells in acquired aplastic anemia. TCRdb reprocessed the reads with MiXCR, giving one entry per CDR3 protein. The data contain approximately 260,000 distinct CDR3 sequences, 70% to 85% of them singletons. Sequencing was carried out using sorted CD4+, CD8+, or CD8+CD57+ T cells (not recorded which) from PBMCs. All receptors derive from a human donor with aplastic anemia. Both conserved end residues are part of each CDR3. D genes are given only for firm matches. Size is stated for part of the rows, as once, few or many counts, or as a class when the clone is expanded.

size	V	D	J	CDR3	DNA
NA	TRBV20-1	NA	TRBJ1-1	CSACGSASGNTEAFF	TGCAGCGCCTGTGGTTCGGCTAGCGGGAACACTGAAGCTTTCTTT
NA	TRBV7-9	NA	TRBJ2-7	CASSYYRGPYEQYF	TGTGCCAGCAGTTACTATAGGGGCCCCTACGAGCAGTACTTC
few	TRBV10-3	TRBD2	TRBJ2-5	CAISEGLAGSETQYF	TGTGCCATCAGTGAGGGGCTAGCGGGGTCAGAGACCCAGTACTTC
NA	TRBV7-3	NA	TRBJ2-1	CASSYGGGYEQFF	TGTGCCAGCAGCTATGGGGGGGGCTATGAGCAGTTCTTC
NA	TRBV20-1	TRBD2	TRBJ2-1	CSATGLAGVSNEQFF	TGCAGTGCGACTGGACTAGCGGGAGTTAGCAATGAGCAGTTCTTC
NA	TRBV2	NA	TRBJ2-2	CASGDVSTGTLYF	TGTGCCAGCGGGGACGTGAGCACCGGGACGCTGTATTTT
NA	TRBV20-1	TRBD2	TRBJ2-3	CSATTQTSGGADTQYF	TGCAGTGCGACGACACAAACTAGCGGGGGGGCAGATACGCAGTATTTT
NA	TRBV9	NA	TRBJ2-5	CATSNGSVHETQYF	TGTGCCACCAGCAATGGCAGCGTGCATGAGACCCAGTACTTC
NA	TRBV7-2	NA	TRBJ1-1	CASSLVVGGETQYFF	TGTGCCAGCAGCTTAGTGGTGGGGGGAGAGACCCAATACTTCTTT
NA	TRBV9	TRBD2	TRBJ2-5	CASSVLSAGETQNF	TGTGCCAGCAGCGTCCTCTCGGCGGGGGAGACACAGAACTTC
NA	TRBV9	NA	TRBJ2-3	CASSEGSDTQQYF	TGTGCCAGCAGCGAAGGGTCAGATACTCAGCAGTATTTT
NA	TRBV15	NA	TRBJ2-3	CATSSRREEDTQYF	TGTGCCACCAGCTCCCGGAGGGAGGAAGATACCCAGTATTTC
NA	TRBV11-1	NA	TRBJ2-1	CASSSLPDYNEQFF	TGTGCCAGCAGCAGTCTTCCAGACTACAATGAGCAGTTCTTC
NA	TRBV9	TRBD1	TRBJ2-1	CASSAGTGGEQQF	TGTGCCAGCAGCGCTGGGACAGGGGGCGAGCAGCAGTTC
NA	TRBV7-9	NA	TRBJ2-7	CASSSRQPVNYEQYF	TGTGCCAGCAGCTCCCGACAGCCCGTCAACTACGAGCAGTACTTC
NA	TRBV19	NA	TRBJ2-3	CASSLNPRSYLGTDTQYF	TGTGCCAGTAGTCTAAACCCTCGATCCTACCTTGGCACAGATACGCAGTATTTT
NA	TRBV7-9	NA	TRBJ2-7	CASSLAGRVSYEQYF	TGTGCCAGCAGCTTAGCGGGTCGGGTATCCTACGAGCAGTACTTC
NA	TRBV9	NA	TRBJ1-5	CASSVGGNSYQHF	TGTGCCAGCAGCGTAGGGGGAAATTCCTACCAGCATTTT
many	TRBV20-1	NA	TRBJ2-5	CSARDVRGRRQETQYF	TGCAGTGCTAGAGATGTACGGGGGAGACGCCAAGAGACCCAGTACTTC
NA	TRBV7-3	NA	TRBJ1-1	CASSLDLTGYSEEFF	TGTGCCAGCAGCTTAGATCTGACGGGGTACTCTGAAGAGTTCTTT
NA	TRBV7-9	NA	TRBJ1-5	CASSYAYGELFFEF	TGTGCCAGCAGTTATGCATACGGGGAGCTGTTCTTTGAATTT
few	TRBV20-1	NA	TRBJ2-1	CSASSWGRNEQFF	TGCAGTGCCAGTAGTTGGGGACGCAATGAGCAGTTCTTC
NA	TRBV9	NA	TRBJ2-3	CASSGGPDTQYF	TGTGCCAGCAGCGGAGGGCCCGATACGCAGTATTTT
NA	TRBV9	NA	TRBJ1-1	CASSGGFGEAFF	TGTGCCAGCAGCGGGGGCTTCGGTGAAGCTTTCTTT
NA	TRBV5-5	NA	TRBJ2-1	CASSLLDPNEQFF	TGTGCCAGCAGCTTGTTAGACCCGAATGAGCAGTTCTTC
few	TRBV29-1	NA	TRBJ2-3	CSVERRLSADTQYF	TGCAGCGTTGAACGGAGACTAAGCGCAGATACGCAGTATTTT
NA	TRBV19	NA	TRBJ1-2	CASSIGARIPDYGYTF	TGTGCCAGTAGTATTGGGGCCAGGATCCCTGACTACGGCTACACCTTC
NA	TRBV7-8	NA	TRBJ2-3	CASSFAGGDAQYF	TGTGCCAGCAGCTTCGCGGGCGGAGACGCGCAGTATTTT
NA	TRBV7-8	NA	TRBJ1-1	CASSGGDGPERNTEAFF	TGTGCCAGCAGCGGAGGGGACGGACCGGAAAGAAACACTGAAGCTTTCTTT
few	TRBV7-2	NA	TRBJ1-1	CASSLELTRDTEAFF	TGTGCCAGCAGCTTAGAGCTGACACGGGACACTGAAGCTTTCTTT
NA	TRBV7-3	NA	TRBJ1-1	CASSPGRAADSPLFF	TGTGCCAGCAGTCCGGGTCGGGCAGCAGACTCACCCCTCTTCTTT
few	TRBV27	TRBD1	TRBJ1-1	CASSLSRTGGKTEAFF	TGTGCCAGCAGTTTATCCCGAACAGGGGGAAAGACTGAAGCTTTCTTT
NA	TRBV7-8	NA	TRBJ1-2	CASSYQKNNYGYTF	TGTGCCAGCAGCTATCAGAAAAACAACTATGGCTACACCTTC
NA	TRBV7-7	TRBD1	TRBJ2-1	CASSSDRGNSPLQFF	TGTGCCAGCAGTTCAGACAGGGGCAATTCACCCCTCCAGTTCTTC
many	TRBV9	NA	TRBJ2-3	CASGLAGNIQYFDF	NA
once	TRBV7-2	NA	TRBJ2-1	CASSLVVTRGQGDQFF	TGTGCCAGCAGCTTAGTAGTAACCCGGGGACAAGGGGACCAGTTCTTC
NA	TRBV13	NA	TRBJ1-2	CASSLVNRDRYDGYTF	TGCGCCAGCAGCCTAGTAAACCGGGACCGCTATGATGGCTACACCTTC
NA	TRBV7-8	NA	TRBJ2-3	CASSPAADRARRNF	TGTGCCAGCAGCCCCGCCGCGGATCGGGCTAGGCGGAACTTT
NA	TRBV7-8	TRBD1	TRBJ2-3	CASSVGGQTADTQYF	TGTGCCAGCAGCGTAGGGGGACAGACCGCCGATACGCAGTATTTT
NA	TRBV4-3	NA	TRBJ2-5	CASSSAHGTKETRYF	TGCGCCAGCAGCTCAGCCCACGGGACAAAAGAGACCCGGTACTTC
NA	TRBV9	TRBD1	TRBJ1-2	CAISQGDLNNQPHTF	TGTGCCATCAGCCAGGGGGACCTCAACAATCAGCCCCACACCTTC
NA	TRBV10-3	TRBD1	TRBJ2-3	CAISDRGGPGTQYF	TGTGCCATCAGCGACAGGGGAGGTCCAGGTACGCAGTATTTT
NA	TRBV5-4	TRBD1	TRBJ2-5	CASSPTGEQETQYF	TGTGCCAGCAGCCCGACAGGGGAGCAAGAGACCCAGTACTTC
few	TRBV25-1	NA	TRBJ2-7	CASSSTQTETYEQYF	TGTGCCAGCAGTTCCACTCAGACCGAAACCTACGAGCAGTACTTC
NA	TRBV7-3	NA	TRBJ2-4	CASALGGNIHYF	TGTGCCAGCGCACTAGGGGGGAACATCCATTACTTC
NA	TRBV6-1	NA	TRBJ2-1	CAISGGWGDEQFF	TGTGCCATCAGTGGAGGGTGGGGGGATGAGCAGTTCTTC
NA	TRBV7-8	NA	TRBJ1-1	CASSLDLSPDTEAFF	TGTGCCAGCAGCTTAGATCTAAGTCCCGATACGGAGGCTTTCTTT